This T cell receptor beta chain was recovered during a study of blood T cells in healthy people across ages. Germline V gene lookup returns CDR1 SEHNR and CDR2 FQNEAQ (reference sequence). The trim removed 5 bases at V and 5 bases at J, leaving 5 bases unmatched. CDR3 length: 15 residues. A J-beta primer mix and a sample-barcoded 5' primer were used in a second PCR of roughly 6 to 11 cycles. TCRdb redid the calling of the 5' RACE reads with MiXCR, one entry per CDR3 protein. The sample has approximately 880,000 distinct CDR3 sequences; about 44% are singletons. The chain carries TRBV7-9 and TRBJ2-3, with 12 bases aligning to TRBD2. Sequencing was performed on blood. The sequence came from a man aged 25-45 years in good health. The DNA of the CDR3 is TGTGCCAGCAGCACTCTAGCGGGGGGGGGAGATACGCAGTATTTT. As protein: CASSTLAGGGDTQYF.